Here is one TCR beta chain with its context. Its specificity is unknown. This sample was included in a study of blood T cells in healthy people across ages. Study-wide points: CMV infection status of these donors was not known. Relative to aged donors, long-lived donors carried more naive CD4+ cells and displayed higher diversity.

CDR3 size: 13 residues. The germline V gene has CDR1 KGHSH and CDR2 LQKENI. Unmatched junction bases numbered 1, after V lost 3 bases and J lost 6 bases. They isolated at least 6 million PBMCs from each sample. It was with a sample-barcoded 5' primer and a J-beta primer mix that a second PCR of roughly 7 to 12 cycles was run. Every cDNA was tagged by a template-switch adaptor with 12 random nucleotides. TCRdb passed the 5' RACE reads through MiXCR, listing each CDR3 protein once. The repertoire holds 700,000 to 850,000 distinct CDR3 sequences, with 35% to 40% as singletons. This TCR came from a young man in good health. The rearrangement joins TRBV18 to TRBJ1-2; TRBD1 matches 10 bases. The sequencing sample was made of blood. Here the CDR3 DNA reads TGTGCCAGCTCACCGGGACAGGGGAATGGCTACACCTTC. Translating it yields CASSPGQGNGYTF.